The 25 T cell receptor delta chains listed next were all sequenced from one sample in a study of delta chain sequences of gamma delta T cells. TCRdb re-called the 5' RACE reads with CATT. Among several hundred delta-chain clones, 22% were seen once, and the ten largest hold 35% to 45%. The sample was either unsorted cells or a sorted T cell fraction (not recorded which). Receptor source: a human donor in good health.

This clone counts as hyperexpanded. The chain combines TRDV3 with TRDJ1, with TRDD3 matching over 9 bases. CDR1 and CDR2 from the germline V gene are TVYSNPD and GDNSRS (reference sequence). The CDR3 covers 18 residues. Trimming removed 2 bases from V and 0 bases from J; junction bases left unmatched: 16. In nucleotides, the CDR3 is TGTGCCTTTCGGCCCGCTTACTGGGGGACCCGCTACACCGATAAACTCATCTTT. Its translation is CAFRPAYWGTRYTDKLIF.

The rearrangement joins TRDV2 to TRDJ1; no clear D. V was cut by 0 bases and J by 0 bases, with 13 bases left in between. The CDR3 contains 16 residues. CDR1 is GEAIGNYY, CDR2 EKD, per germline. CDR3 amino acids: CACDTVGAEYTDKLIF. In DNA form, the CDR3 reads TGTGCCTGTGACACCGTCGGGGCCGAGTACACCGATAAACTCATCTTT.

This chain joins TRDV2 and TRDJ1, with 9 bases lining up with TRDD3. The CDR3 loop spans 14 amino acids. CDR1 GEAIGNYY and CDR2 EKD come from the germline V gene. The V gene end was trimmed by 0 bases and the J gene end by 7 bases; junction bases not matched to a gene: 5. The CDR3 protein is CACDTVTGGLKLIF. The CDR3 DNA sequence: TGTGCCTGTGACACCGTAACTGGGGGACTTAAACTCATCTTT.

Concerning this clone: It is likely a read error: a sequence one base away is far more abundant. J is TRDJ1 and V is TRDV2; the D gene is possibly TRDD3 (6 bases). CDR1 and CDR2 from the germline V gene are GEAIGNYY and EKD. The CDR3 consists of 13 residues. In DNA form, the CDR3 reads TGTGCCCGTGATGGGATGGGGGCCGATAAACTCATCTTT. Translated, it gives CARDGMGADKLIF.

The V and J genes are TRDV2 and TRDJ3, with D unresolved. V lost 3 bases, J lost 0 bases, and 11 bases lay in between. This CDR3 has 17 residues. Germline V lookup: CDR1 GEAIGNYY, CDR2 EKD. CDR3 sequence: CACDALSDSWDTRQMFF. CDR3 DNA: TGTGCCTGTGACGCACTCTCGGACTCCTGGGACACCCGACAGATGTTTTTC.

In its sample, this clone is medium-sized (0.01 to 0.1%). CDR3 sequence: CACDTLRGVEDTDKLIF. CDR3 DNA sequence: TGTGCCTGTGACACCCTACGTGGGGTAGAAGACACCGATAAACTCATCTTT. The J gene is TRDJ1, the V gene TRDV2; D possibly corresponds to TRDD3 (5 bases). The CDR3 contains 17 residues. Trimming cost V 0 bases and J 0 bases, with 16 bases left between them. CDR1 and CDR2 from the germline V gene are GEAIGNYY and EKD.

The CDR3 loop reads CACDPLGEDTDKLIF. The CDR3 region has the DNA TGTGCCTGTGATCCACTGGGGGAGGACACCGATAAACTCATCTTT. V usage is TRDV2 and J usage is TRDJ1, with 9 nucleotides matching TRDD3. V gave up 4 bases and J gave up 0 bases; unmatched junction bases: 5. The CDR3 runs to 15 residues. The V gene's germline CDR1 is GEAIGNYY and CDR2 EKD.

Comment on this clone: Being one base from a much bigger clone, this may be a read error. The chain uses TRDV2 and TRDJ1; D may be TRDD3 (6 bases). Germline loops: CDR1 GEAIGNYY, CDR2 EKD. The CDR3 has 20 residues. Here the CDR3 DNA reads TGTGCCAGTGACGATTTAACCCTTACTAGCACTGGGCAAAACACCGATAAACTCATCTTT. This translates into CASDDLTLTSTGQNTDKLIF.

This clone was seen a handful of times. The CDR3 DNA reads TGTGCCTGTGACCCTACTGGGGGAGACAGCTCCTGGGACACCCGACAGATGTTTTTC. Amino acid sequence: CACDPTGGDSSWDTRQMFF. The chain combines TRDV2 with TRDJ3; 9 nucleotides line up with TRDD3. The J segment lost 0 bases and the V segment lost 3 bases, leaving 8 bases of the junction unmatched. CDR3 size: 19 residues. Germline V lookup: CDR1 GEAIGNYY, CDR2 EKD.

This clone has only a few counts. The rearrangement links TRDV2 to TRDJ1, with TRDD3 matching over 10 bases. In germline, CDR1 is GEAIGNYY, CDR2 EKD. The CDR3 spans 17 residues. Trimming took 0 bases from V and 1 from J; bases not matched to a gene: 7. DNA for the CDR3: TGTGCCTGTGACACCCTTCTGGGGGATAGGGCCACCGATAAACTCATCTTT. Translation: CACDTLLGDRATDKLIF.

The genes are TRDV2 and TRDJ2; 8 nucleotides match TRDD3. Germline loops: CDR1 GEAIGNYY, CDR2 EKD. With V trimmed by 3 bases and J by 7 bases, 12 bases remained unmatched. The CDR3 spans 16 residues. The CDR3: CACDSLGALEGAQLFF. The CDR3 DNA is TGTGCCTGTGACTCACTGGGGGCACTTGAGGGAGCACAACTCTTCTTT.

This clone appeared a few times. TCRdb assigns this DNA the protein of a much larger clone, which departs from its translation at residue 6; this likely reflects a read error, and the protein shown comes from translating the DNA. J is TRDJ1 and V is TRDV2; TRDD3 agrees at 10 bases. Germline V gene lookup returns CDR1 GEAIGNYY and CDR2 EKD. This CDR3 spans 16 amino acids. V lost 0 bases, J lost 0 bases, and 3 bases stayed unmatched. Here the CDR3 reads CACDTPTGGYTDKLIF. As DNA, the CDR3 is TGTGCCTGTGACACCCCAACTGGGGGATACACCGATAAACTCATCTTT.

The chain employs TRDV3 and TRDJ1; D perhaps matches TRDD3 (6 bases). V lost 2 bases, J lost 9 bases, and 16 bases lay in between. The CDR3 contains 12 residues. Germline loops: CDR1 TVYSNPD, CDR2 GDNSRS (reference sequence). The CDR3 sequence is CAFQGISNELIF. In DNA form, the CDR3 reads TGTGCCTTTCAGGGGATCTCAAACGAACTCATCTTT.

This clone showed up just a few times. This chain links TRDV2 with TRDJ1, with TRDD3 matching over 9 bases. The CDR3 is made up of 19 amino acids. V lost 3 bases to trimming and J lost 0 bases; unmatched junction nucleotides: 16. The germline gives CDR1 GEAIGNYY, CDR2 EKD. The CDR3 DNA follows: TGTGCCTGTGACGCAGTGGGGGATAAGCCGGGGGCATACACCGATAAACTCATCTTT. Translating it yields CACDAVGDKPGAYTDKLIF.

Sample share makes this clone hyperexpanded. Other nucleotide sequences in the sample specify the same CDR3. This chain connects TRDV2 to TRDJ3, with 9 nucleotides matching TRDD3. The CDR3 totals 20 residues. V trimming: 4 bases; J trimming: 3 bases; junction bases outside the gene matches: 15. Germline V gives CDR1 GEAIGNYY, CDR2 EKD. CDR3: CACDVMGDSNGDWDTRQMFF. The CDR3 DNA reads TGTGCCTGTGATGTTATGGGGGATAGTAACGGCGACTGGGACACCCGACAGATGTTTTTC.

This clone is large in the sample. Other nucleotide sequences in the sample specify the same CDR3. In nucleotides, the CDR3 is TGTGCCTGTGACACGCTCCAAGGCCTAACTACTGGAAGAACCCGGTACACCGATAAACTCATCTTT. This translates into CACDTLQGLTTGRTRYTDKLIF. The chain combines TRDV2 with TRDJ1; a weak D match, TRDD3 (5 bases). Trimming pared 1 base from V and 0 bases from J, leaving 32 bases between. From germline, CDR1 is GEAIGNYY and CDR2 EKD. This CDR3 comprises 22 residues.

This clone qualifies as large (0.1 to 1%). V usage is TRDV2 and J usage is TRDJ2; 13 positions agree with TRDD3. With 3 bases clipped from V and 6 bases from J, the junction kept 9 bases outside the gene matches. CDR1 is GEAIGNYY, CDR2 EKD, per germline. CDR3 length: 17 residues. CDR3 in DNA: TGTGCCTGTGACCCGGTACTGGGGGATACGCTGGCAGCACAACTCTTCTTT. Translated: CACDPVLGDTLAAQLFF.

A remark on this clone: This sequence may be a read error, since a much larger clone differs from it by one base. This specimen includes other DNA sequences encoding the same CDR3. This chain connects TRDV2 to TRDJ3; 9 bases are shared with TRDD3. The CDR3 consists of 21 residues. V dropped 0 bases and J dropped 0; count of bases not matched to a gene: 11. The germline V gene encodes CDR1 GEAIGNYY and CDR2 EKD. The CDR3 is CACDTGDLGDPPSWDTRQMFF. In DNA form, the CDR3 reads TGTGCCTGTGACACCGGTGATCTGGGGGATCCCCCCTCCTGGGACACCCGACAGATGTTTTTC.

This chain uses TRDV2 with TRDJ1, with TRDD3 as a possible D gene (6 bases). Trimming took 1 base from V and 0 from J, leaving 23 bases between them. Per the germline V gene, CDR1 is GEAIGNYY and CDR2 is EKD. The CDR3 runs to 19 residues. The CDR3 is CACDTIVSRTGEYTDKLIF. The CDR3 DNA is TGTGCCTGTGACACTATTGTCTCCCGGACGGGGGAATACACCGATAAACTCATCTTT.

This clone is classed as large. Additional DNA sequences in this sample encode the identical CDR3. CDR3 bases: TGTGCCTGTGACACCGTCGAGTACACCGATAAACTCATCTTT. Protein product: CACDTVEYTDKLIF. This rearrangement joins TRDV2 to TRDJ1; D gene uncertain. CDR3 size: 14 residues. Looked up from germline, CDR1 is GEAIGNYY and CDR2 is EKD. The V and J ends lost 0 bases and 0 bases respectively, with 7 bases between them.

V gene TRDV2 combines with J gene TRDJ2; 8 nucleotides align to TRDD3. The CDR3 extends over 17 amino acids. Trimming cost V 3 bases and J 3 bases; bases outside gene matches: 11. Germline assignment: CDR1 GEAIGNYY and CDR2 EKD. CDR3 residues: CACDVVLGGRMTAQLFF. Here the CDR3 DNA reads TGTGCCTGTGACGTCGTACTGGGGGGTCGGATGACAGCACAACTCTTCTTT.

This clone is labeled large. The chain links TRDV2 to TRDJ1; 12 bases fit TRDD3. Looked up from germline, CDR1 is GEAIGNYY and CDR2 is EKD. Trimming cost V 3 bases and J 3 bases; bases outside gene matches: 7. The length of the CDR3 is 16 residues. CDR3 in amino acids: CACDYVLGDTSDKLIF. The CDR3 DNA reads as TGTGCCTGTGACTACGTACTGGGGGATACTTCCGATAAACTCATCTTT.

The chain carries TRDV2 and TRDJ1; 10 nucleotides match TRDD3. V dropped 0 bases and J dropped 3; count of bases not matched to a gene: 15. There are 19 residues in the CDR3. Germline V gene sequence: CDR1 GEAIGNYY, CDR2 EKD. The CDR3 DNA follows: TGTGCCTGTGACACCATAGGGAAAAGCGTCGGGGGATACGCCGATAAACTCATCTTT. This encodes CACDTIGKSVGGYADKLIF.

This clone was seen more than once but under ten times. The V call is TRDV2, the J call TRDJ3; 10 nucleotides align to TRDD3. Germline-derived CDR1 and CDR2 are GEAIGNYY and EKD. The CDR3 is 20 amino acids. After removal of 0 bases from V and 5 bases from J, the junction contained 12 bases not matched to a gene. CDR3 sequence: CACDTIGSGGYARDTRQMFF. DNA for the CDR3: TGTGCCTGTGACACCATCGGATCGGGGGGATACGCCCGGGACACCCGACAGATGTTTTTC.

This clone is hyperexpanded in the sample. Distinct nucleotide sequences in the sample also encode this CDR3. The rearrangement links TRDV1 to TRDJ1; possibly TRDD2 or TRDD3 for D (8 bases each). Germline V gives CDR1 TSWWSYY, CDR2 QGS. Between the trimmed V and J ends, which lost 4 bases and 2 bases, there was a span of 23 bases. The CDR3 loop spans 18 amino acids. This CDR3 reads CALGVYFLPGDITDKLIF. The CDR3 nucleotides are TGTGCTCTTGGGGTCTACTTCCTACCGGGGGATATTACCGATAAACTCATCTTT.